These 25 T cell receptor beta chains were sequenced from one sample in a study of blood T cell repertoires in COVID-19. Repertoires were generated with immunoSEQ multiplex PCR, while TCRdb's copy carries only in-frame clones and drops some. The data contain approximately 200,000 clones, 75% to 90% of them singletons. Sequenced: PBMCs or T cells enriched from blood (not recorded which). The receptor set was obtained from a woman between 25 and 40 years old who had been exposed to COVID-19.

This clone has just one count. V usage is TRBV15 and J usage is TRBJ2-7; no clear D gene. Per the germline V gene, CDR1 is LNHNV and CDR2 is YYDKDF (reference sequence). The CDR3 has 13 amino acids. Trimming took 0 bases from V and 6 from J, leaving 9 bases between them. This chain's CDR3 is CATSRDVAIEQYF. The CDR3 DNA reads TGTGCCACCAGCAGAGATGTAGCAATCGAGCAGTACTTC. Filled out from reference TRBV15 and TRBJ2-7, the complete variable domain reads DAMVIQNPRYQVTQFGKPVTLSCSQTLNHNVMYWYQQKSSQAPKLLFHYYDKDFNNEADTPDNFQSRRPNTSFCFLDIRSPGLGDTAMYLCATSRDVAIEQYFGPGTRLTVT.

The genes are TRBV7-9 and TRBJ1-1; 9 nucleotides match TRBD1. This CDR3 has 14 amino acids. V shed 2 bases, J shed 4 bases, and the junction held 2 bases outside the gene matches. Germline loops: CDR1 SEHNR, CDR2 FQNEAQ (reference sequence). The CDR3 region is CASSLRGQGTEAFF. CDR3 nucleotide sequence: TGTGCCAGCAGCTTAAGGGGACAGGGCACTGAAGCTTTCTTT.

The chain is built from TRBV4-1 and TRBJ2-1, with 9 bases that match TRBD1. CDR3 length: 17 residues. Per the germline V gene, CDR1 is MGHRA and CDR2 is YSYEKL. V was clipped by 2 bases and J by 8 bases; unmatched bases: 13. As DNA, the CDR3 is TGCGCCAGCAGCCAACGCCCCGGGACAGGGTTTGCGGATGAGCAGTTCTTC. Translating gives CASSQRPGTGFADEQFF.

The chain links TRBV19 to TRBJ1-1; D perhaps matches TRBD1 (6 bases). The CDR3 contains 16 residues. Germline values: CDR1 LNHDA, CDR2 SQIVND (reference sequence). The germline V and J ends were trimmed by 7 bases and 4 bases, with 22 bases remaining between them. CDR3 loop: CASNPAGVGTSTEAFF. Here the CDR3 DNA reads TGTGCCAGTAACCCCGCAGGGGTGGGGACTAGCACTGAAGCTTTCTTT.

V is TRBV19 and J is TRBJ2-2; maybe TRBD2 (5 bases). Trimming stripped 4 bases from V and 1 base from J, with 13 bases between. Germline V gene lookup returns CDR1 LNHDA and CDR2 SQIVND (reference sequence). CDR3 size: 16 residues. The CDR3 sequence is CASSTRPGGNTGELFF. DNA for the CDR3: TGTGCCAGTAGTACTAGACCCGGAGGGAACACCGGGGAGCTGTTTTTT.

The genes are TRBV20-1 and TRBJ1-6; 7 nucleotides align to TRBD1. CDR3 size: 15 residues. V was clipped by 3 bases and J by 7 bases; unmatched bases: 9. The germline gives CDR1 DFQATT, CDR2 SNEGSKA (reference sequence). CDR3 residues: CSASNNRGWNSPLHF. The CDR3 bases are TGCAGTGCTAGTAACAACAGGGGCTGGAATTCACCCCTCCACTTT.

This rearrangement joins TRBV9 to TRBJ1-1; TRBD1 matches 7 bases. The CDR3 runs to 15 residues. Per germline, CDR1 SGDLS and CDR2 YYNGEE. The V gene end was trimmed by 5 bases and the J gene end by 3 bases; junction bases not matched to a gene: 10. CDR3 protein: CASSPQGGAYTEAFF. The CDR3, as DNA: TGTGCCAGCAGTCCCCAAGGGGGCGCTTACACTGAAGCTTTCTTT.

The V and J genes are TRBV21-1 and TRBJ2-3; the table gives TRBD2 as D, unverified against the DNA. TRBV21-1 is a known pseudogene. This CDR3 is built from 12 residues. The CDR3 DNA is TGTGCCAGCCCGGGTCTAATGGATACGCAGTATTTT. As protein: CASPGLMDTQYF.

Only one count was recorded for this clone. The CDR3 DNA reads TGTGCCACCAGTGACGCCGGGACTTCAAACAATGAGCAGTTCTTC. Translation gives CATSDAGTSNNEQFF. V is TRBV24-1 and J is TRBJ2-1; tentative D call: TRBD2 (6 bases). This CDR3 has 15 amino acids. Per the germline V gene, CDR1 is KGHDR and CDR2 is SFDVKD. Trimming cost V 4 bases and J 5 bases, with 14 bases left between them.

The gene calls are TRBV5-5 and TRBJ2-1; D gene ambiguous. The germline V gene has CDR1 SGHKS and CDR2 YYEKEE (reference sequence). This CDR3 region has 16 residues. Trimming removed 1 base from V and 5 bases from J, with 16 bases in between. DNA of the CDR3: TGTGCCAGCAGCTTGTTCGCGTTGTCCCCCCACAATGAGCAGTTCTTC. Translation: CASSLFALSPHNEQFF.

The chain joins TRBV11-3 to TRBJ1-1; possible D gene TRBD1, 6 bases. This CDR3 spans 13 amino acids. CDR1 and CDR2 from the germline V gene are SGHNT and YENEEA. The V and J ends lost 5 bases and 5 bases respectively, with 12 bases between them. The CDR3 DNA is TGTGCCAGCAGCCGTACAGGGCGGACTGAAGCTTTCTTT. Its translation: CASSRTGRTEAFF.

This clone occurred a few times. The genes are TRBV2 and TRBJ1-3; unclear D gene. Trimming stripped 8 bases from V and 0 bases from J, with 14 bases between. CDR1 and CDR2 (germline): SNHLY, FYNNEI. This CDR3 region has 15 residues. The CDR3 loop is CASAPSVSSGNTIYF. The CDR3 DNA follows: TGTGCCAGCGCCCCCTCCGTGAGCTCTGGAAACACCATATATTTT.

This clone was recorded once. The CDR3 coding sequence is TGTGCCAGTAGTATAGATAGCGGGGGCGGCAATCAGCCCCAGCATTTT. Protein sequence: CASSIDSGGGNQPQHF. The chain combines TRBV19 with TRBJ1-5; maybe TRBD1 (6 bases). Trimming took off 0 bases at V and 2 bases at J, with 11 bases between the two ends. CDR1 LNHDA and CDR2 SQIVND come from the germline V gene (reference sequence). This CDR3 is 16 amino acids long.

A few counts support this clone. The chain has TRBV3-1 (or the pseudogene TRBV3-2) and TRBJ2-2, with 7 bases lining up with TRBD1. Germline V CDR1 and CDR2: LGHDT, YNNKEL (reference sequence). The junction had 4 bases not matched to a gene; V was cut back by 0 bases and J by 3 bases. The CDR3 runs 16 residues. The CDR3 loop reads CASSQERGRDTGELFF. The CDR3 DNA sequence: TGTGCCAGCAGCCAAGAAAGGGGGCGGGACACCGGGGAGCTGTTTTTT.

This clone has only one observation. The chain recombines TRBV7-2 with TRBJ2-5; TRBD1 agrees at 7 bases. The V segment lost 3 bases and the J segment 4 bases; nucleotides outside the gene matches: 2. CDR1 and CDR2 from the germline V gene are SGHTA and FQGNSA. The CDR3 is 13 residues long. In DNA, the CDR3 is TGTGCCAGCAGCTTGACAGGGTTAGAGACCCAGTACTTC. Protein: CASSLTGLETQYF.

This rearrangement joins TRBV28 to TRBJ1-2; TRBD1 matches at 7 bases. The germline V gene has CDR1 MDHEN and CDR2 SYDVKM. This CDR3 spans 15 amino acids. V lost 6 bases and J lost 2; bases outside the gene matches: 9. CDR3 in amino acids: CASRTGFLLNYGYTF. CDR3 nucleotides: TGTGCCAGCAGGACAGGGTTTTTATTGAACTATGGCTACACCTTC.

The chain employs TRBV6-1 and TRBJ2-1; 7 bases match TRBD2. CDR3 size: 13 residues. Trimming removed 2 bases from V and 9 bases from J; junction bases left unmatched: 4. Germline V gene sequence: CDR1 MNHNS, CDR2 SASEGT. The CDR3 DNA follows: TGTGCCAGCAGTGAACATGGACTAGGTGAGCAGTTCTTC. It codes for CASSEHGLGEQFF.

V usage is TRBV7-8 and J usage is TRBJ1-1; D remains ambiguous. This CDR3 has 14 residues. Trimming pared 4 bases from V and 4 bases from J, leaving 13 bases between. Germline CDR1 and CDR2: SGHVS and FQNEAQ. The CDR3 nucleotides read TGTGCCAGCAGCTCACCGAGACTGGTCACTGAAGCTTTCTTT. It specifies CASSSPRLVTEAFF. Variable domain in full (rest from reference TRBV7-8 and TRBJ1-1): GAGVSQSPRYKVAKRGQDVALRCDPISGHVSLFWYQQALGQGPEFLTYFQNEAQLDKSGLPSDRFFAERPEGSVSTLKIQRTQQEDSAVYLCASSSPRLVTEAFFGQGTRLTVV.

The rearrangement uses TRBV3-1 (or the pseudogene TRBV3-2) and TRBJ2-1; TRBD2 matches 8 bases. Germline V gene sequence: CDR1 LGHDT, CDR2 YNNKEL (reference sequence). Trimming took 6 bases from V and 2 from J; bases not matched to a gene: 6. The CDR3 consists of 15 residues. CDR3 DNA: TGTGCCAGCAGGTCGAGCGGGAGCACCTACAATGAGCAGTTCTTC. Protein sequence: CASRSSGSTYNEQFF.

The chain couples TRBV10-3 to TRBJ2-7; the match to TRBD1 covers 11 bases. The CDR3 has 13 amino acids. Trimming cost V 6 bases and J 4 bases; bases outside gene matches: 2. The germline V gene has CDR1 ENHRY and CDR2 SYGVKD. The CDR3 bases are TGTGCCATCAGGGGACAGGGGGGGTACGAGCAGTACTTC. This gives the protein CAIRGQGGYEQYF.

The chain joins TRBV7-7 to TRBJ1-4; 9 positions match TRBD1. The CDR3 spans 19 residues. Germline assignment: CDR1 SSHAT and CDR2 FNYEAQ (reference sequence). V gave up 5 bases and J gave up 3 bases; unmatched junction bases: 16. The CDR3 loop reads CASSPGAGTGNTPNEKLFF. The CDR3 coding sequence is TGTGCCAGCAGCCCCGGAGCAGGGACAGGGAACACCCCTAATGAAAAACTGTTTTTT. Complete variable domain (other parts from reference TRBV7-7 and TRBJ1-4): GAGVSQSPRYKVTKRGQDVTLRCDPISSHATLYWYQQALGQGPEFLTYFNYEAQPDKSGLPSDRFSAERPEGSISTLTIQRTEQRDSAMYRCASSPGAGTGNTPNEKLFFGSGTQLSVL.

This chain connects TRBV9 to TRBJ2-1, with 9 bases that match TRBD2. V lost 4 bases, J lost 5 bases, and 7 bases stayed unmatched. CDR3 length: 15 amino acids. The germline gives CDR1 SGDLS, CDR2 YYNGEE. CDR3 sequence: CASSLTGLANNEQFF. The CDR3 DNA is TGTGCCAGCAGCTTAACCGGACTAGCGAACAATGAGCAGTTCTTC.

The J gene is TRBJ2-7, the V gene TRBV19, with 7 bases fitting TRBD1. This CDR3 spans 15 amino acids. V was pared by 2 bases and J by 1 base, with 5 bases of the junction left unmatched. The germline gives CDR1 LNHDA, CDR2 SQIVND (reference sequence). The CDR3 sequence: CASSIYRGQSYEQYF. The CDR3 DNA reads TGTGCCAGTAGTATATATCGGGGACAGTCCTACGAGCAGTACTTC.

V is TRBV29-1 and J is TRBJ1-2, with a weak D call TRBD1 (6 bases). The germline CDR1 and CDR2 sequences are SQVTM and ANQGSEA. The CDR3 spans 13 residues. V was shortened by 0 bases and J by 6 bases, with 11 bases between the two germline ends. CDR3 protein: CSVEDPGGDGYTF. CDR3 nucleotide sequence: TGCAGCGTTGAAGATCCGGGGGGCGATGGCTACACCTTC. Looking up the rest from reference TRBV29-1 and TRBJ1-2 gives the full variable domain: SAVISQKPSRDICQRGTSLTIQCQVDSQVTMMFWYRQQPGQSLTLIATANQGSEATYESGFVIDKFPISRPNLTFSTLTVSNMSPEDSSIYLCSVEDPGGDGYTFGSGTRLTVV.

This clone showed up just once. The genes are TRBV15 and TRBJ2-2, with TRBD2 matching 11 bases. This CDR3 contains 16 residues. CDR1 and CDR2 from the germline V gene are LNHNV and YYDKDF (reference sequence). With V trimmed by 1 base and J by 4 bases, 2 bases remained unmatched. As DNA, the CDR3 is TGTGCCACCAGCAGAGCACTAGCGGGAGCCACCGGGGAGCTGTTTTTT. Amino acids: CATSRALAGATGELFF. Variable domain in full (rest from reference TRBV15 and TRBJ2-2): DAMVIQNPRYQVTQFGKPVTLSCSQTLNHNVMYWYQQKSSQAPKLLFHYYDKDFNNEADTPDNFQSRRPNTSFCFLDIRSPGLGDTAMYLCATSRALAGATGELFFGEGSRLTVL.